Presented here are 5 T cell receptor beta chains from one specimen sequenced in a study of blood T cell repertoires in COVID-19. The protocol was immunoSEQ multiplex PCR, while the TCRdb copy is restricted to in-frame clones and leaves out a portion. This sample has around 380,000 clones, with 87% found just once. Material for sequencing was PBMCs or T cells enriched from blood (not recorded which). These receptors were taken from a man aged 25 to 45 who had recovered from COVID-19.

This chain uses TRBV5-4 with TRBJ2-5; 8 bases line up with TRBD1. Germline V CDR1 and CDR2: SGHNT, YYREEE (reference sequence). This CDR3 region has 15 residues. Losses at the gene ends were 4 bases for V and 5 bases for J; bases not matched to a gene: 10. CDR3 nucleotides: TGTGCCAGCAGCCCGGGGGACAGGAACGACGAGACCCAGTACTTC. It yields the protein CASSPGDRNDETQYF. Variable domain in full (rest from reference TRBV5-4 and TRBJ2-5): ETGVTQSPTHLIKTRGQQVTLRCSSQSGHNTVSWYQQALGQGPQFIFQYYREEENGRGNFPPRFSGLQFPNYSSELNVNALELDDSALYLCASSPGDRNDETQYFGPGTRLLVL.

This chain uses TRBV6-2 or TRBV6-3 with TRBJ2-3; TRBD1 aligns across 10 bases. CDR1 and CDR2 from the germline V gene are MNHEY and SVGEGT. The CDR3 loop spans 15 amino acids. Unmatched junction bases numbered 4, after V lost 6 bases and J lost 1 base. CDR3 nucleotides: TGTGCCAGCAGCCCCGGGACAGGGGGCACAGATACGCAGTATTTT. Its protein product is CASSPGTGGTDTQYF.

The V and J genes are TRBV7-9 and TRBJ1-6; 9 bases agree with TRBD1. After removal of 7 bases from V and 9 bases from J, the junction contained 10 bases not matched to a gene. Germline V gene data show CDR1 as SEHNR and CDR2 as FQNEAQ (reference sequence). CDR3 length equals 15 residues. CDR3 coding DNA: TGTGCCAGCACCCGGGCCGGGACAGGGTCTTCACCCCTCCACTTT. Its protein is CASTRAGTGSSPLHF.

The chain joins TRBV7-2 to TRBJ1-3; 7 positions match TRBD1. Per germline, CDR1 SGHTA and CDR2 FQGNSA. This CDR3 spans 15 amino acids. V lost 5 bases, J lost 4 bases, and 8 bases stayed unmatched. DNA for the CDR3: TGTGCCAGCAGCCCCGACAGGGTACAGGGAAACACCATATATTTT. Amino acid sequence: CASSPDRVQGNTIYF.

The CDR3 sequence: CASSFLSTGTGFNEQFF. CDR3 DNA: TGTGCCAGCAGTTTCCTTTCCACCGGGACAGGGTTTAATGAGCAGTTCTTC. V is TRBV2 and J is TRBJ2-1; 9 bases are a match to TRBD1. The germline gives CDR1 SNHLY, CDR2 FYNNEI. The junction had 15 bases not matched to a gene; V was cut back by 5 bases and J by 7 bases. CDR3 length: 17 residues.